The 3 T cell receptor beta chains presented below share a single source sample, sequenced in a study of breast tumors, draining lymph nodes, adjacent tissues. TCRdb analysed the multiplex PCR reads with MiXCR anew, one entry per CDR3 protein. Here the sample spans some 8,500 distinct CDR3 sequences, about two fifths being singletons. The sequencing input was tumor-adjacent breast tissue. These receptors all come from a female donor with breast cancer. Some clones in this sample may be carry-over from other donors' samples.

V and J are TRBV7-9 and TRBJ1-1; the match to TRBD1 covers 10 bases. Trimming removed 4 bases from V and 4 bases from J; junction bases left unmatched: 3. Germline V lookup: CDR1 SEHNR, CDR2 FQNEAQ (reference sequence). This CDR3 spans 14 amino acids. Here the CDR3 reads CASSSRTGGTEAFF. CDR3 DNA: TGTGCCAGCAGCTCCAGGACAGGGGGCACTGAAGCTTTCTTT.

V gene TRBV7-9 combines with J gene TRBJ1-6, with D perhaps matching TRBD1 (6 bases). Trimming stripped 7 bases from V and 11 bases from J, with 15 bases between. The germline gives CDR1 SEHNR, CDR2 FQNEAQ (reference sequence). The CDR3 length is 13 residues. The CDR3 reads CASIETGTAPLHF. CDR3 DNA sequence: TGTGCCAGCATCGAGACAGGAACGGCACCCCTCCACTTT.

This clonotype was found many times. The rearrangement uses TRBV19 and TRBJ1-2; no clear D. Germline V CDR1 and CDR2: LNHDA, SQIVND (reference sequence). The germline V and J ends were trimmed by 5 bases and 3 bases, with 7 bases remaining between them. This CDR3 spans 12 amino acids. The CDR3, as DNA: TGTGCCAGTAGTCCCCCCGACTATGGCTACACCTTC. This codes for CASSPPDYGYTF.